A selection of T cell receptor beta chains follows, all from one sample in a study of T cells in Graves' hyperthyroidism and ophthalmopathy. TCRdb reanalysed the multiplex PCR reads using MiXCR and keeps one entry per CDR3 protein. The sample yields approximately 600,000 distinct CDR3 sequences, roughly 14% seen once. The sequencing input was blood. The source is a middle-aged woman with Graves' ophthalmopathy. CDR3s leave out the opening cysteine and the closing phenylalanine or tryptophan. A D gene is named only where the DNA matches it firmly.

d_call: TRBD2; v_call: TRBV6-5; cdr3_aa: ASSYGTSVAYEQY
d_call: TRBD1; v_call: TRBV28; cdr3_aa: ASRSGQGMYEQY
d_call: NA; v_call: TRBV6-1; cdr3_aa: ASSEAWDYEQY
d_call: NA; v_call: TRBV19; cdr3_aa: ASSITGRRETQY
d_call: NA; v_call: TRBV6-5; cdr3_aa: ASSFLGQRGQETQY
d_call: NA; v_call: TRBV6-1; cdr3_aa: ASSQGGYQY
d_call: TRBD1; v_call: TRBV7-9; cdr3_aa: ASSLAGTVPEAF
d_call: NA; v_call: TRBV7-9; cdr3_aa: ASSLATFTEAF
d_call: TRBD1; v_call: TRBV19; cdr3_aa: ASTPSQTGWHGYT
d_call: NA; v_call: TRBV6-1; cdr3_aa: ASSEDVGSNQPQH
d_call: NA; v_call: TRBV9; cdr3_aa: ASSVDSRSGNTIY
d_call: TRBD1; v_call: TRBV5-1; cdr3_aa: ASSLGQIGETQY
d_call: TRBD2; v_call: TRBV6-5; cdr3_aa: ASRPGGTSGSYEQY
d_call: NA; v_call: TRBV29-1; cdr3_aa: SVQAWADSGNTIY
d_call: NA; v_call: TRBV6-1; cdr3_aa: ASCTTGTNTEAF
d_call: NA; v_call: TRBV6-5; cdr3_aa: ASSYPPQETQY
d_call: NA; v_call: TRBV5-6; cdr3_aa: ASSLGAGLNQPQH
d_call: NA; v_call: TRBV3-1; cdr3_aa: ASSQEFSGTGELF
d_call: TRBD1; v_call: TRBV6-1; cdr3_aa: ASRQGVGETQY
d_call: NA; v_call: TRBV10-3; cdr3_aa: AISESTGGTGELF
d_call: TRBD2; v_call: TRBV4-3; cdr3_aa: ASSQVWTSGTGELF
d_call: TRBD1; v_call: TRBV12-3/TRBV12-4; cdr3_aa: ASRTGSSYEQY
d_call: NA; v_call: TRBV7-9; cdr3_aa: ASSLSVYEQY
d_call: TRBD1; v_call: TRBV6-5; cdr3_aa: ASSWDRVQPQH
d_call: TRBD2; v_call: TRBV18; cdr3_aa: ASSPPRTSGSLGQETQY
d_call: TRBD2; v_call: TRBV2; cdr3_aa: ASTRGGGGANVLT
d_call: NA; v_call: TRBV7-8; cdr3_aa: ASSLGAGEGAQPQH
d_call: NA; v_call: TRBV30; cdr3_aa: AWSVGKNQPQH
d_call: TRBD2; v_call: TRBV15; cdr3_aa: ATSRGRLAEGKNIQY
d_call: NA; v_call: TRBV12-3/TRBV12-4; cdr3_aa: ASSLTQSYEQY
d_call: TRBD1; v_call: TRBV7-8; cdr3_aa: ASSAQGAGYT
d_call: TRBD2; v_call: TRBV9; cdr3_aa: ASSEGLAGNRVRETQY
d_call: TRBD2; v_call: TRBV27; cdr3_aa: ASTGGEAGELF
d_call: TRBD1; v_call: TRBV6-1; cdr3_aa: ASTSPPGTGNYGYT
d_call: NA; v_call: TRBV10-3; cdr3_aa: AISAPNTEAF
d_call: NA; v_call: TRBV12-3/TRBV12-4; cdr3_aa: ASRTGGADIQY
d_call: NA; v_call: TRBV7-8; cdr3_aa: ASSRGRDVYGYT
d_call: NA; v_call: TRBV12-3/TRBV12-4; cdr3_aa: ASSPLQGNSGANVLT
d_call: TRBD2; v_call: TRBV7-8; cdr3_aa: ASRTGLAGGPGELF
d_call: NA; v_call: TRBV6-5; cdr3_aa: ASSYSTRRATNYGYT
d_call: NA; v_call: TRBV12-3/TRBV12-4; cdr3_aa: ASSFGTHGSYEQY